This TCR beta chain was recorded in a study of T cells after yellow fever vaccination. The germline gives CDR1 MGHRA, CDR2 YSYEKL. The CDR3 loop spans 15 amino acids. The V gene end was trimmed by 10 bases and the J gene end by 7 bases; junction bases not matched to a gene: 13. TCRdb re-called the 5' RACE reads through MiXCR, storing one row per CDR3 protein. The sample contains hundreds of thousands of distinct CDR3 sequences, around 19% of which appear only once. The V gene is TRBV4-1, the J gene TRBJ1-6; 7 positions agree with TRBD1. The sequencing used PBMCs, collected before the yellow fever booster vaccination. This receptor was identified in a man aged 18 to 29 who received the YFV17D yellow fever vaccine. The CDR3 loop reads CATRQGGGINSPLHF. CDR3 in DNA: TGCGCCACCCGACAGGGAGGGGGGATAAATTCACCCCTCCACTTT.